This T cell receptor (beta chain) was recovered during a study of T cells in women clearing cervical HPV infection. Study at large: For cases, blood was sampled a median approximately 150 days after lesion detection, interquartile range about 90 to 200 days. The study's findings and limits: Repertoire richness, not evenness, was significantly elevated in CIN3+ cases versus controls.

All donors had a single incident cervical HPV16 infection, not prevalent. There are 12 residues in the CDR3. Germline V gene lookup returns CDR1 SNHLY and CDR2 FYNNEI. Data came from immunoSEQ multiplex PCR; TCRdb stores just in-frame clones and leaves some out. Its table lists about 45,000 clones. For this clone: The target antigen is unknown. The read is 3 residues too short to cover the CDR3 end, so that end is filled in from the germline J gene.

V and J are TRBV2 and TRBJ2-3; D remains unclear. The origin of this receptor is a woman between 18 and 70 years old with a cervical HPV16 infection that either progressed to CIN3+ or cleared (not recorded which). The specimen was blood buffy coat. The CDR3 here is CASSERAKTQYF. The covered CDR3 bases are TGTGCCAGCAGTGAAAGGGCGAAGACG.